This T cell receptor delta chain was sequenced for a study of γδ T cells in repeated Plasmodium falciparum infection. The wider study: The natural-infection arm compared Malian children under seasonal malaria with matched Australian children. Malaria-naive adults were infected with P. falciparum NF54 four times over around 600 days. Each infection was followed by sampling at 21 days, plus baseline and some pre-infection draws.

The CDR3 totals 18 residues. V shed 1 base, J shed 0 bases, and the junction held 4 bases outside the gene matches. Per germline, CDR1 GEAIGNYY and CDR2 EKD. This clone has just a few counts. What it binds is unknown. TCRdb lists the protein of a much larger clone for this DNA, which differs at residue 8, so this is likely a read error; the protein given here is translated from the DNA itself. Flow sorting of PBMC yielded separate Vgamma9/Vdelta2+ and Vdelta2-negative gammadelta T cell populations for bulk repertoire analysis. TCRdb re-called the multiplex PCR reads using CATT. The data contain about 89,000 delta-chain clones, almost 1.5% of them singletons. General study points: Over time and infection, Vgamma9/Vdelta2+ repertoires remained highly stable and polyclonal.

The sequence was collected from a pool of human donors (malaria-infected and uninfected, not separated). Sequencing was done on a sample of gamma-delta T cells from blood. The genes are TRDV2 and TRDJ3, with 8 bases aligning to TRDD3. No J segment appears in TCRdb, so it was assigned here by matching the sequence to germline. The CDR3 bases are TGTGCCTGTGACACACTGGGGGGTACCTCCTGGGACACCCGACAGATGTTTTTC. Translated, it gives CACDTLGGTSWDTRQMFF.